The clone carrying this T cell receptor (beta chain) was counted only a few times. Unique molecular identifiers were incorporated during preparation of the TCRbeta library. One entry per CDR3 protein results from TCRdb running MiXCR on the PCR reads. The sample shows 640,000 or so distinct CDR3 sequences, roughly 15% of them seen only once. The CDR3 length is 13 residues. These data come from a study of T-cell reconstitution after alpha-beta-depleted transplantation in children. This clonotype was sampled from a human donor who donated a stem cell graft to a child with acute myeloid leukemia. The sample in question was PBMCs from the stem cell graft donor, obtained from the stem cell graft. The chain uses TRBV12-2 and TRBJ1-5; the table's D call of TRBD1 was not tested on the DNA. TRBV12-2 is described as a pseudogene. The CDR3 DNA reads TGTGCAAGTCGCCCTCGGACAGACCTGCCCCAGCATTTT. Its translation is CASRPRTDLPQHF.